This T cell receptor (beta chain) is from a study of response to subunit inactivated influenza vaccine. This clonotype was detected only a few times. The antigen is unknown. One entry per CDR3 protein results from TCRdb running MiXCR on the RT-PCR reads. This sample has roughly 520,000 distinct CDR3 sequences, with around 25% found just once. Study results and caveats: Authors proposed each seasonal influenza vaccination draws in few new T cells.

Sequencing was performed on CD4+ T cells sorted from PBMCs, taken 5 to 6 days after vaccination. The origin of this receptor is a man over 45 who received an inactivated influenza vaccine.

In DNA form, the CDR3 reads TGTGCCAGCAGTTTACGTTCGAACCGCTACGAGCAGTACTTC. Protein: CASSLRSNRYEQYF. The genes are TRBV27 and TRBJ2-7; no reliable D call. The CDR3 runs 14 residues. CDR1 is MNHEY and CDR2 is SMNVEV in the germline V gene (reference sequence). V was shortened by 2 bases and J by 3 bases, with 11 bases between the two germline ends.